What follows are 9 T cell receptor beta chains derived from one specimen sequenced in a study of T-cell reconstitution after alpha-beta-depleted transplantation in children. Library preparation (for TCRbeta) was performed with unique molecular identifiers. TCRdb called the PCR reads again in MiXCR, with one record for every CDR3 protein. There are roughly 500,000 distinct CDR3 sequences in the sample; approximately 20% occur only once, and 2.5% to 4% lies in the top ten. Sequencing was performed on PBMCs from the stem cell graft donor, taken from the stem cell graft. The source is a human donor who donated a stem cell graft to a child with acute lymphoblastic leukemia.

This clonotype was counted a few times. For the CDR3, the DNA is TGTGCCAGCAGTGAGAAATCCCACGGGGAGCTGTTTTTT. This translates into CASSEKSHGELFF. V and J are TRBV6-4 and TRBJ2-2; D is ambiguous. The V end was cut by 3 bases, the J end by 7 bases, with 9 bases between. This CDR3 is built from 13 residues. CDR1 is MRHNA, CDR2 SNTAGT, per germline.

This chain connects TRBV7-2 to TRBJ2-4; D is undetermined. V was shortened by 4 bases and J by 7 bases, with 23 bases between the two germline ends. The CDR3 is 17 amino acids. Germline CDR1 and CDR2: SGHTA and FQGNSA. The CDR3 nucleotides are TGTGCCAGCAGCTCTAGGCACAGCGTCACCATGCCGAACATTCAGTACTTC. This gives the protein CASSSRHSVTMPNIQYF.

This clonotype was recorded a few times. The chain employs TRBV12-3 or TRBV12-4 and TRBJ2-5, with D possibly called TRBD1 or TRBD2 (5 bases each). The CDR3 runs 16 residues. The V end was cut by 2 bases, the J end by 5 bases, with 18 bases between. In DNA form, the CDR3 reads TGTGCCAGCAGTTTAAATCCCGGGACGCTCTGGGAGACCCAGTACTTC. Protein: CASSLNPGTLWETQYF.

Only a few counts were recorded for this clonotype. V and J are TRBV12-3 or TRBV12-4 and TRBJ2-2; TRBD2 aligns across 13 bases. V dropped 6 bases and J dropped 5; count of bases not matched to a gene: 18. This CDR3 has 20 residues. CDR3 coding DNA: TGTGCCAGCAGCAGGCCGGGACTAGCGGGACTACGGGACCCAACCGGGGAGCTGTTTTTT. Translating gives CASSRPGLAGLRDPTGELFF.

The chain couples TRBV12-3 or TRBV12-4 to TRBJ2-3, with 8 bases matching TRBD1. The CDR3 covers 15 residues. The ends lost 5 bases at V and 4 bases at J; junction bases unmatched: 8. The CDR3 DNA reads TGTGCCAGCAGTCTAGACAGGGGAGCCCCAGATACGCAGTATTTT. This encodes CASSLDRGAPDTQYF.

This clonotype has only a few counts. The chain combines TRBV11-2 with TRBJ2-1; D may be TRBD2 (5 bases). V lost 4 bases and J lost 8, with 27 bases in between. In germline, CDR1 is SGHAT, CDR2 FQNNGV. This CDR3 region has 18 residues. CDR3 sequence reads: CASSSYAWKADLWDEQFF. The CDR3 coding sequence is TGTGCCAGCAGCTCCTATGCTTGGAAAGCGGACCTTTGGGATGAGCAGTTCTTC.

The rearrangement links TRBV7-9 to TRBJ1-2; D remains ambiguous. CDR3 size: 14 residues. V lost 0 bases and J lost 2, with 7 bases in between. Germline loops: CDR1 SEHNR, CDR2 FQNEAQ (reference sequence). The CDR3 loop is CASSLALGNYGYTF. The CDR3 region has the DNA TGTGCCAGCAGCTTAGCCCTGGGGAACTATGGCTACACCTTC.

This clonotype has only a few counts. Here the CDR3 reads CASSLSGRAGNTIYF. The CDR3 DNA reads as TGTGCCAGCAGCTTATCAGGCAGAGCCGGAAACACCATATATTTT. The V call is TRBV7-3, the J call TRBJ1-3; no reliable D call. This CDR3 is 15 amino acids long. The germline V gene encodes CDR1 SGHTA and CDR2 FQGTGA. The germline V and J ends were trimmed by 2 bases and 4 bases, with 12 bases remaining between them.

As DNA, the CDR3 is TGCGCCAGCAGCTTGTGGGGTTTGGGCAATGAGCAGTTCTTC. Translating it yields CASSLWGLGNEQFF. The rearrangement joins TRBV5-1 to TRBJ2-1, with D unclear. Trimming took 1 base from V and 6 from J, leaving 11 bases between them. The CDR3 spans 14 residues. Germline V CDR1 and CDR2: SGHRS, YFSETQ. Based on the CDR3 plus reference TRBV5-1 and TRBJ2-1, the full variable domain is KAGVTQTPRYLIKTRGQQVTLSCSPISGHRSVSWYQQTPGQGLQFLFEYFSETQRNKGNFPGRFSGRQFSNSRSEMNVSTLELGDSALYLCASSLWGLGNEQFFGPGTRLTVL.